A selection of T cell receptor beta chains follows, all from one sample in a study of cytomegalovirus exposure and HLA in healthy donors. Only in-frame clones appear in the TCRdb table, and some are missing; sequencing was by immunoSEQ multiplex PCR. The sample has around 140,000 clones; around 80% are singletons. Input material: PBMCs. The source of these receptors is a young woman in good health and CMV-seronegative. Each CDR3 is given with its conserved first and last residue. A D gene is named only where the DNA matches it firmly. The listing skips clone size in some rows; elsewhere it reads once, few, many or a size class.

v_call,j_call,d_call,clone_size,cdr3_nt,cdr3_aa
TRBV28,TRBJ2-1,TRBD1,NA,TGTGCCAGCAGTTCTAACAGGGGCAATGAGCAGTTCTTC,CASSSNRGNEQFF
TRBV28,TRBJ1-3,NA,once,TGTGCCAGCAGGTTAACAGGGGGAAACACCATATATTTT,CASRLTGGNTIYF
TRBV28,TRBJ2-7,NA,NA,TGTGCCAGCAGTTTGAAGGTGGCAGGGCGGTCCTACGAGCAGTACTTC,CASSLKVAGRSYEQYF
TRBV5-1,TRBJ2-2,TRBD1,NA,TGCGCCAGCAGCTACGCGGGACAGGTCACCGGGGAGCTGTTTTTT,CASSYAGQVTGELFF
TRBV19,TRBJ2-7,NA,NA,TGTGCCAGTAGTAAAGAACGGCGAGCGCAGGAGCAGTACTTC,CASSKERRAQEQYF
TRBV27,TRBJ2-1,TRBD1,NA,TGTGCCAGCAGGGGACAGGGTAGCTACAATGAGCAGTTCTTC,CASRGQGSYNEQFF
TRBV10-3,TRBJ2-5,TRBD1,NA,TGTGCCATCAGAGAGAGACAGGGGGCAGAGACCCAGTACTTC,CAIRERQGAETQYF
TRBV6-5,TRBJ1-1,NA,few,TGTGCCAGCATCAGTCACACTGAAGCTTTCTTT,CASISHTEAFF
TRBV5-1,TRBJ2-1,TRBD1,few,TGCGCCAGCAGCGGACAGGGGGCGGGCGAGCAGTTCTTC,CASSGQGAGEQFF
TRBV5-6,TRBJ1-2,NA,NA,TGTGCCAGCAGCCAGCTGGGCAGGAATGAGTCCTATGGCTACACCTTC,CASSQLGRNESYGYTF
TRBV15,TRBJ2-7,TRBD1,NA,TGTGCCACCAGCAGAGGGGGACAGGGGGCCTACGAGCAGTACTTC,CATSRGGQGAYEQYF
TRBV27,TRBJ2-7,NA,NA,TGTGCCAGCAGTCCCCGAGGAGCGCACGAGCAGTACTTC,CASSPRGAHEQYF
TRBV30,TRBJ1-4,NA,NA,TGTGCCTGGAGTCCCCTGGGACAAAATGAAAAACTGTTTTTT,CAWSPLGQNEKLFF
TRBV19,TRBJ1-5,NA,NA,TGTGCCAGTAGCGAATCAGGGTGGGGACAGCCCCAGCATTTT,CASSESGWGQPQHF
TRBV30,TRBJ1-2,NA,NA,TGTGCCTGGATCGCTGGGGGGGGAAGAGGCTACACCTTC,CAWIAGGGRGYTF
TRBV9,TRBJ2-7,NA,NA,TGTGCCAGCAGCCCCCCAGGCGTTCGAACGGGGGAGCAGTACTTC,CASSPPGVRTGEQYF
TRBV7-9,TRBJ1-1,NA,NA,TGTGCCAGCAGCCGCAGGGGAGGGGACACTGAAGCTTTCTTT,CASSRRGGDTEAFF
TRBV2,TRBJ1-2,NA,once,TGTGCCAGCCCTAGGGGAACGGATGGCTACACCTTC,CASPRGTDGYTF
TRBV5-8,TRBJ2-5,TRBD2,NA,TGTGCCAGCACCCTTACTAGCGGAGGAACCCAGTACTTC,CASTLTSGGTQYF
TRBV6-4,TRBJ2-1,NA,NA,TGTGCCAGCAGTGACTCGAGCGTTAGCTCCTACAATGAGCAGTTCTTC,CASSDSSVSSYNEQFF
TRBV5-1,TRBJ2-1,NA,NA,TGCGCCAGCAGCTTGGTAGCGGTCTCCTACAATGAGCAGTTCTTC,CASSLVAVSYNEQFF
TRBV9,TRBJ2-3,NA,NA,TGTGCCAGCAGCCCCCGAGCAGATACGCAGTATTTT,CASSPRADTQYF
TRBV18,TRBJ2-1,TRBD2,NA,TGTGCCAGCTCACCCGGGAGGGAGGATGAGCAGTTCTTC,CASSPGREDEQFF
TRBV2,TRBJ2-5,NA,NA,TGTGCCAGCAGGACCGGACTGGGGGAGACCCAGTACTTC,CASRTGLGETQYF
TRBV7-9,TRBJ1-4,NA,NA,TGTGCCAGCAGCTTAGCAATGCGGGGGCCCGCTGGGGAAAAACTGTTTTTT,CASSLAMRGPAGEKLFF
TRBV7-8,TRBJ1-2,TRBD1,NA,TGTGCCAGCAGCTTAAGATCGGGACAGGCTTATGGCTACACCTTC,CASSLRSGQAYGYTF
TRBV7-2,TRBJ2-3,NA,NA,TGTGCCAGCAGCCGTTCCGGACAGTTATCAGATACGCAGTATTTT,CASSRSGQLSDTQYF
TRBV7-2,TRBJ2-3,NA,NA,TGTGCCAGCAGCCGGGACATCAGTCGGGATACGCAGTATTTT,CASSRDISRDTQYF
TRBV5-1,TRBJ2-3,TRBD2,NA,TGCGCCAGCAGCTTGCCCGGGACTAGTAGTCCAGATACGCAGTATTTT,CASSLPGTSSPDTQYF